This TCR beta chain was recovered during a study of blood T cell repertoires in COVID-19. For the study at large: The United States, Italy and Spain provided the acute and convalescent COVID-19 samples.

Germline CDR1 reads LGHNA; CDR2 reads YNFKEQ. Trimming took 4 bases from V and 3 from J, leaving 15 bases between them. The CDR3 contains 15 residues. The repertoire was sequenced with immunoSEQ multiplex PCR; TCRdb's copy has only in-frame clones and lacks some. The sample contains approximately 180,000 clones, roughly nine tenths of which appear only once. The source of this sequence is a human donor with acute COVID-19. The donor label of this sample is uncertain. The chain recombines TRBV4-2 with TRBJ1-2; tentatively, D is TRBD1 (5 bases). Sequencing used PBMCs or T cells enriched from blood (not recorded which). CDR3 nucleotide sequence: TGTGCCAGCAGCCCTCAGGGTGATGGAGACTATGGCTACACCTTC. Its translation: CASSPQGDGDYGYTF.